Following are 17 T cell receptor beta chains from one sample sequenced in a study of prognosis after radiotherapy for stage I lung cancer. The study amplified the TCR beta CDR3 region from genomic DNA. This amplification was carried out by two rounds of multiplex PCR. Used in first-round PCR were primers specific to each TRBV and TRBJ gene. TCRdb reprocessed the multiplex PCR reads with MiXCR, giving one entry per CDR3 protein. The repertoire holds 25,000 to 35,000 distinct CDR3 sequences, approximately 51% seen once, with about 15% in the top ten. The starting material was PBMCs, obtained before or after stereotactic body radiation therapy (not recorded which). The receptor set was obtained from a donor of 50 years or more with non-small cell lung cancer.

The chain combines TRBV20-1 with TRBJ2-1; 13 bases are a match to TRBD2. Germline V gene lookup returns CDR1 DFQATT and CDR2 SNEGSKA (reference sequence). The CDR3 runs to 17 residues. V gave up 2 bases and J gave up 5 bases; unmatched junction bases: 9. DNA for the CDR3: TGCAGTGCTAGATTGGGGCAACTAGCGGGAGGGAACAATGAGCAGTTCTTC. Translation: CSARLGQLAGGNNEQFF.

As to this clonotype: Since a much larger clone is just one base distant, this may be a read error. This chain joins TRBV29-1 and TRBJ2-1, with no clear D. This CDR3 spans 9 amino acids. The V and J ends lost 3 bases and 15 bases respectively, with 9 bases between them. Germline loops: CDR1 SQVTM, CDR2 ANQGSEA. Here the CDR3 reads CSVEQYRFF. The CDR3 region has the DNA TGCAGCGTTGAGCAGTACCGGTTCTTC.

This clonotype was seen at least ten times. A much larger clone lies a single base off, so this may be a read error. This likely comes from a read error, as the CDR3 has no conserved phenylalanine or tryptophan at its end. The rearrangement joins TRBV11-3 to TRBJ1-1; no firm D call. V gave up 4 bases and J gave up 2 bases, with 8 bases separating them. Per germline, CDR1 SGHNT and CDR2 YENEEA. The CDR3 totals 13 residues. The CDR3 here is CASSSTDNTEAFL. DNA for the CDR3: TGTGCCAGCAGCTCTACAGATAACACTGAAGCTTTCCTT.

In its sample, this clonotype is medium-sized. The chain couples TRBV20-1 to TRBJ1-6; possibly TRBD1 for D (6 bases). V dropped 1 base and J dropped 7 bases, with 17 bases sitting between them. This CDR3 comprises 16 residues. Germline-derived CDR1 and CDR2 are DFQATT and SNEGSKA (reference sequence). CDR3 amino acids: CSARVPGEVSNSPLHF. The CDR3 nucleotides are TGCAGTGCTAGAGTTCCAGGGGAGGTTTCGAATTCACCCCTCCACTTT.

The chain carries TRBV29-1 and TRBJ2-7, with TRBD1 as a possible D gene (6 bases). V lost 0 bases to trimming and J lost 4 bases, with 10 bases between them. Germline V gene lookup returns CDR1 SQVTM and CDR2 ANQGSEA. This CDR3 is built from 13 residues. This chain's CDR3 is CSVEDRGLYEQYF. DNA for the CDR3: TGCAGCGTTGAAGACAGGGGCTTGTACGAGCAGTACTTC.

This clonotype was seen a handful of times. This likely reflects a read error, since a far larger clone is one base away. The chain links TRBV6-1 to TRBJ2-6; 7 nucleotides line up with TRBD1. Per the germline V gene, CDR1 is MNHNS and CDR2 is SASEGT. This CDR3 has 15 amino acids. This CDR3 is CASSRDSSGANFLTF. The CDR3 nucleotides read TGTGCCAGCAGCAGGGACAGCTCTGGGGCCAACTTCCTGACTTTC.

Details on this clonotype: Sequence at one end of the junction differs from germline and may be a read error. V and J are TRBV7-3 and TRBJ2-1, with 7 bases matching TRBD2. This CDR3 is 19 amino acids long. Germline lookup yields CDR1 SGHTA and CDR2 FQGTGA. CDR3 protein: CARSFLGPTTRGRASEQFF. Written as DNA, the CDR3 is TGTGCCAGAAGCTTCCTTGGTCCCACGACTAGAGGGAGGGCAAGCGAGCAGTTCTTC.

To note about this clonotype: At one of its ends the junction is not consistent with the germline gene, which may arise from a read error. The chain uses TRBV6-5 and TRBJ1-6; 9 nucleotides line up with TRBD1. Germline V gene sequence: CDR1 MNHEY, CDR2 SVGAGI. The CDR3 totals 19 residues. For the CDR3, the DNA is TGTGCCATCAGTTACTTCTACAGGGGGCGCACGGGAGATATTTCACCCCTCCACTTT. It translates to CAISYFYRGRTGDISPLHF.

This clonotype was seen repeatedly, ten times or more. V and J are TRBV19 and TRBJ2-3; TRBD2 matches 7 bases. CDR1 and CDR2 from the germline V gene are LNHDA and SQIVND (reference sequence). V lost 8 bases and J lost 2; bases outside the gene matches: 7. CDR3 length: 14 residues. CDR3 residues: CASGWSGNTDTQYF. The CDR3 region has the DNA TGTGCCAGTGGCTGGAGCGGGAACACAGATACGCAGTATTTT. The entire variable domain, with the rest obtained from reference TRBV19 and TRBJ2-3, is as follows: DGGITQSPKYLFRKEGQNVTLSCEQNLNHDAMYWYRQDPGQGLRLIYYSQIVNDFQKGDIAEGYSVSREKKESFPLTVTSAQKNPTAFYLCASGWSGNTDTQYFGPGTRLTVL.

In regard to this clonotype: A far larger clone is off by one base, so a read error is likely. CDR3 in amino acids: CASSYWTGGRDTQYF. The CDR3 DNA reads as TGTGCCAGCAGTTATTGGACAGGGGGTCGGGATACGCAGTATTTT. The V gene is TRBV7-9, the J gene TRBJ2-3; 10 nucleotides match TRBD1. CDR3 length: 15 amino acids. Per the germline V gene, CDR1 is SEHNR and CDR2 is FQNEAQ (reference sequence). The V and J ends lost 6 bases and 6 bases, in that order; junction bases with no gene match: 9.

This clonotype occurred many times. This chain joins TRBV6-4 and TRBJ2-5; 7 bases are shared with TRBD1. The J segment lost 5 bases and the V segment lost 6 bases, leaving 9 bases of the junction unmatched. The CDR3 extends over 14 amino acids. Germline V gene data show CDR1 as MRHNA and CDR2 as SNTAGT. CDR3 amino acids: CASRGQVRGETQYF. For the CDR3, the DNA is TGTGCCAGCAGAGGACAGGTTCGTGGGGAGACCCAGTACTTC.

This clonotype was seen ten or more times. The gene calls are TRBV20-1 and TRBJ2-1; 11 positions agree with TRBD2. Germline loops: CDR1 DFQATT, CDR2 SNEGSKA (reference sequence). The ends lost 5 bases at V and 5 bases at J; junction bases unmatched: 8. The CDR3 loop spans 15 amino acids. The CDR3 nucleotides read TGCAGTGCTCCGGGCTCACTAGCGGGAGACAATGAGCAGTTCTTC. It codes for CSAPGSLAGDNEQFF.

This clonotype was detected only a few times. The chain joins TRBV5-6 to TRBJ2-7; 8 nucleotides agree with TRBD2. The CDR3 sequence is 14 residues long. After removal of 0 bases from V and 6 bases from J, the junction contained 5 bases not matched to a gene. CDR1 is SGHDT, CDR2 YYEEEE, per germline. The CDR3 DNA sequence: TGTGCCAGCAGCTTGGGCCGGGGGGGGAGCGAGCAGTACTTC. Protein: CASSLGRGGSEQYF.

This clonotype is medium-sized. The rearrangement links TRBV11-3 to TRBJ2-1; D is undetermined. This CDR3 contains 15 residues. The germline V gene has CDR1 SGHNT and CDR2 YENEEA. The germline V and J ends were trimmed by 1 base and 0 bases, with 7 bases remaining between them. Here the CDR3 DNA reads TGTGCCAGCAGCTTAGTCGGCCTCTCCTACAATGAGCAGTTCTTC. Its translation: CASSLVGLSYNEQFF.

This clonotype occurred many times. Since a much larger clone is just one base distant, this may be a read error. This chain joins TRBV24-1 and TRBJ2-7; 9 bases line up with TRBD1. CDR1 is KGHDR, CDR2 SFDVKD, per germline. V was pared by 5 bases and J by 4 bases, with 8 bases of the junction left unmatched. This CDR3 comprises 15 residues. CDR3 loop: CATSGFLDRGYEQYF. The DNA for the CDR3 is TGTGCCACCAGTGGTTTCCTGGACAGGGGATACGAGCAGTACTTC.

Worth noting for this clonotype: This CDR3 fails to terminate in the conserved phenylalanine or tryptophan, so it likely reflects a read error. This chain connects TRBV19 to TRBJ2-7; 10 nucleotides align to TRBD2. The CDR3 covers 17 residues. V lost 6 bases and J lost 2; bases outside the gene matches: 13. CDR1 is LNHDA, CDR2 SQIVND, per germline (reference sequence). CDR3 bases: TGTGCCAGTAGGGGTACCCGGGGCACTAGCGGGACCTACGAGCAGTACTCC. Residues: CASRGTRGTSGTYEQYS.

Worth noting for this clonotype: This sequence may be a read error, since a much larger clone differs from it by one base. The chain employs TRBV29-1 and TRBJ1-5, with TRBD1 identical over 10 bases. The CDR3 covers 15 residues. Germline V gives CDR1 SQVTM, CDR2 ANQGSEA. The CDR3 DNA reads as TGCAGCGTGACGGGACAGGGGACGGGCAATAAGCCCCAGCATTTT. Its translation: CSVTGQGTGNKPQHF.